The 20 T cell receptor beta chains below were found in one sample sequenced in a study of blood T cell repertoires in COVID-19. Profiling relied on immunoSEQ multiplex PCR, and the TCRdb table lists in-frame clones only, not all of them. Among around 370,000 clones listed, roughly 90% were seen once. Sequenced input: peripheral blood. These receptors were collected from a woman in her seventies with COVID-19, enrolled during active disease.

V is TRBV4-3 and J is TRBJ1-1; 8 positions agree with TRBD1. The CDR3 totals 14 residues. With 4 bases clipped from V and 1 base from J, the junction kept 2 bases outside the gene matches. Germline CDR1 is LGHNA and CDR2 is YSLEER. Here the CDR3 reads CASSLGTGNTEAFF. CDR3 in DNA: TGCGCCAGCAGCCTAGGGACAGGGAACACTGAAGCTTTCTTT.

V gene TRBV7-3 combines with J gene TRBJ2-4; weak D call: TRBD1 (5 bases). Germline V gives CDR1 SGHTA, CDR2 FQGTGA. V gave up 6 bases and J gave up 2 bases, with 17 bases separating them. This CDR3 is built from 16 residues. The CDR3 sequence: CASSPGWGRTKNIQYF. The CDR3, as DNA: TGTGCCAGCAGTCCTGGGTGGGGCCGGACCAAAAACATTCAGTACTTC. Looking up the rest from reference TRBV7-3 and TRBJ2-4 gives the full variable domain: GAGVSQTPSNKVTEKGKYVELRCDPISGHTALYWYRQSLGQGPEFLIYFQGTGAADDSGLPNDRFFAVRPEGSVSTLKIQRTERGDSAVYLCASSPGWGRTKNIQYFGAGTRLSVL.

The chain is built from TRBV6-2 or TRBV6-3 and TRBJ2-7; 14 bases are shared with TRBD2. Trimming cost V 4 bases and J 0 bases; bases outside gene matches: 8. Germline assignment: CDR1 MNHEY and CDR2 SVGEGT. This CDR3 has 18 amino acids. The CDR3 DNA is TGTGCCAGCAGTTCCAGGACTAGCGGGGGGCCCCTCTCCTACGAGCAGTACTTC. As protein: CASSSRTSGGPLSYEQYF.

This clone was counted once. The V call is TRBV6-5, the J call TRBJ1-1, with D maybe TRBD1 (6 bases). Germline values: CDR1 MNHEY, CDR2 SVGAGI. The V and J ends lost 6 bases and 3 bases respectively, with 17 bases between them. This CDR3 comprises 15 residues. The CDR3 sequence: CASRQHRAKDTEAFF. In DNA form, the CDR3 reads TGTGCCAGCAGGCAACACAGGGCGAAGGACACTGAAGCTTTCTTT.

The gene calls are TRBV29-1 and TRBJ2-7, with D maybe TRBD1 (6 bases). V was pared by 5 bases and J by 2 bases, with 10 bases between. This CDR3 is 12 amino acids long. Germline CDR1 reads SQVTM; CDR2 reads ANQGSEA. CDR3 loop: CSVTDSAYEQYF. The DNA of the CDR3 is TGCAGCGTTACGGACAGTGCCTACGAGCAGTACTTC.

The V call is TRBV19, the J call TRBJ2-7; TRBD1 agrees at 11 bases. Per germline, CDR1 LNHDA and CDR2 SQIVND (reference sequence). After removal of 3 bases from V and 2 bases from J, the junction contained 3 bases not matched to a gene. The CDR3 spans 15 residues. CDR3 DNA: TGTGCCAGTAGTATGGGGACAGGGGGGGCCTACGAGCAGTACTTC. Translation: CASSMGTGGAYEQYF.

This clone was found a few times. V is TRBV3-1 (or the pseudogene TRBV3-2) and J is TRBJ1-6; D remains ambiguous. Trimming took off 4 bases at V and 8 bases at J, with 15 bases between the two ends. The CDR3 is 15 residues long. The germline V gene encodes CDR1 LGHDT and CDR2 YNNKEL (reference sequence). This chain's CDR3 is CASSLEGGYDSPLHF. CDR3 in DNA: TGTGCCAGCAGCCTCGAGGGAGGGTACGATTCACCCCTCCACTTT.

As regards this clone: Other DNA sequences of this sample code for an identical CDR3. This chain uses TRBV12-3 or TRBV12-4 with TRBJ1-2; tentatively, D is TRBD1 (6 bases). The CDR3 covers 13 residues. With 0 bases removed from V and 4 bases from J, the gap between germline ends came to 6 bases. The CDR3 DNA is TGTGCCAGCAGTTTAGCCAGGGGCTATGGCTACACCTTC. Translating gives CASSLARGYGYTF.

CDR3 protein: CASFRDREYTEAFF. The CDR3 DNA follows: TGTGCCAGCTTCCGGGACAGGGAGTACACTGAAGCTTTCTTT. The rearrangement uses TRBV18 and TRBJ1-1; TRBD1 aligns across 9 bases. The CDR3 is 14 residues long. With 7 bases clipped from V and 3 bases from J, the junction kept 6 bases outside the gene matches. The V gene's germline CDR1 is KGHSH and CDR2 LQKENI.

The chain combines TRBV28 with TRBJ1-2; a weak D match, TRBD1 (6 bases). The CDR3 is made up of 14 amino acids. Germline V gene data show CDR1 as MDHEN and CDR2 as SYDVKM. V lost 2 bases and J 2 bases, leaving 9 bases between the germline ends. CDR3 amino acids: CASSLQGQNYGYTF. In nucleotides, the CDR3 is TGTGCCAGCAGTTTACAAGGACAGAACTATGGCTACACCTTC.

This clone appeared a single time. The gene calls are TRBV5-6 and TRBJ2-3; D might be TRBD1 (5 bases). V dropped 3 bases and J dropped 6 bases, with 8 bases sitting between them. Per the germline V gene, CDR1 is SGHDT and CDR2 is YYEEEE. The CDR3 is 12 residues long. The CDR3 protein is CASSSSGDTQYF. The CDR3 DNA follows: TGTGCCAGCAGCTCCTCAGGGGATACGCAGTATTTT. The full variable domain, in which reference TRBV5-6 and TRBJ2-3 provide the parts outside the CDR3, is DAGVTQSPTHLIKTRGQQVTLRCSPKSGHDTVSWYQQALGQGPQFIFQYYEEEERQRGNFPDRFSGHQFPNYSSELNVNALLLGDSALYLCASSSSGDTQYFGPGTRLTVL.

This clone was seen only once. The rearrangement links TRBV10-3 to TRBJ1-2; TRBD1 matches at 7 bases. The CDR3 runs 14 residues. Per germline, CDR1 ENHRY and CDR2 SYGVKD. With 8 bases clipped from V and 8 bases from J, the junction kept 14 bases outside the gene matches. CDR3 sequence (DNA): TGTGCCATCGATAAACCCGGACAGGTCAGGGGCTACACCTTC. This sequence encodes CAIDKPGQVRGYTF.

This clone was counted between two and nine times. The chain has TRBV4-2 and TRBJ1-2; no clear D. Germline V gene lookup returns CDR1 LGHNA and CDR2 YNFKEQ. V was trimmed by 2 bases and J by 4 bases, leaving 5 bases between them. This CDR3 is built from 12 residues. DNA for the CDR3: TGTGCCAGCAGCCAAAACATCTATGGCTACACCTTC. This codes for CASSQNIYGYTF.

On this clone itself: This sample includes further DNA sequences coding for the same CDR3. This chain links TRBV5-8 with TRBJ1-6; 7 bases line up with TRBD1. V lost 4 bases, J lost 3 bases, and 4 bases stayed unmatched. Germline CDR1 reads SGHTS; CDR2 reads YDEGEE. This CDR3 comprises 15 residues. CDR3 DNA: TGTGCCAGCAGCCGGGGACAGTTCTATAATTCACCCCTCCACTTT. Translated: CASSRGQFYNSPLHF.

CDR3 coding DNA: TGTGCCACCAGGCGTGGGAGCTCCTACGAGCAGTACTTC. Translation gives CATRRGSSYEQYF. The chain couples TRBV7-2 to TRBJ2-7, with a tentative D call TRBD2 (5 bases). The CDR3 has 13 amino acids. V was pared by 10 bases and J by 0 bases, with 13 bases between. CDR1 is SGHTA and CDR2 is FQGNSA in the germline V gene.

V usage is TRBV2 and J usage is TRBJ1-5; possibly TRBD1 for D (5 bases). Germline V CDR1 and CDR2: SNHLY, FYNNEI. The CDR3 extends over 13 amino acids. The ends were cut back, 6 bases at V and 5 bases at J, with 11 bases in the middle. The DNA of the CDR3 is TGTGCCAGCAGGGGGCGCGGGGATCAGCCCCAGCATTTT. Amino acids: CASRGRGDQPQHF.

The chain uses TRBV11-2 and TRBJ1-2; D unclear. CDR1 is SGHAT and CDR2 is FQNNGV in the germline V gene. CDR3 length: 14 amino acids. Trimming took 4 bases from V and 5 from J, leaving 14 bases between them. CDR3 bases: TGTGCCAGCAGCTCGATGGGTGGGGAGTATGGCTACACCTTC. Its translation is CASSSMGGEYGYTF.

The chain uses TRBV6-5 and TRBJ1-1, with a weak D call TRBD1 (6 bases). The CDR3 extends over 12 amino acids. Germline V gene sequence: CDR1 MNHEY, CDR2 SVGAGI. With 9 bases removed from V and 7 bases from J, the gap between germline ends came to 15 bases. CDR3 nucleotides: TGTGCCAGAGGATCAGGGGATAGTGAAGCTTTCTTT. As protein: CARGSGDSEAFF.

This clone appeared a single time. The V and J genes are TRBV6-5 and TRBJ1-2, with D perhaps TRBD1 (5 bases). The CDR3 runs 12 residues. Germline V gene lookup returns CDR1 MNHEY and CDR2 SVGAGI. Trimming took off 3 bases at V and 8 bases at J, with 10 bases between the two ends. In DNA, the CDR3 is TGTGCCAGCAGTTATCCGGGGGGAGGCTACACCTTC. As protein: CASSYPGGGYTF.

The rearrangement uses TRBV3-1 (or the pseudogene TRBV3-2) and TRBJ2-3, with 7 bases identical to TRBD2. The germline V gene encodes CDR1 LGHDT and CDR2 YNNKEL (reference sequence). This CDR3 comprises 15 residues. The J segment lost 4 bases and the V segment lost 4 bases, leaving 8 bases of the junction unmatched. The CDR3 protein is CASSPWGGSSDTQYF. For the CDR3, the DNA is TGTGCCAGCAGCCCTTGGGGGGGGTCTTCAGATACGCAGTATTTT.